Listed below are T cell receptor beta chains from one sample, sequenced in a study of PD-1 blockade in classical Hodgkin lymphoma. Produced via immunoSEQ multiplex PCR; TCRdb's table is partial and in-frame only. The sample lists about 150,000 clones; 78% were seen once. The material sequenced was peripheral blood mononuclear cells (PBMCs), taken before the second cycle of nivolumab. The receptors shown here come from a human donor with classical Hodgkin lymphoma. CDR3s include the opening cysteine and the closing phenylalanine or tryptophan. D genes are given only for firm matches. Not every row has a clone size; where given, it reads once, few, many or a size class.

>-|TRBV2|once|TRBJ1-4
CASSVLGTNEKLFF
TGTGCCAGCAGTGTCCTCGGAACTAATGAAAAACTGTTTTTT
>-|TRBV4-1|once|TRBJ2-3
CASSQLSGYYTDTQYF
TGCGCCAGCAGCCAACTTAGCGGCTATTACACAGATACGCAGTATTTT
>-|TRBV5-4|few|TRBJ1-4
CASSLGPYEKLFF
TGTGCCAGCAGCTTAGGTCCTTATGAAAAACTGTTTTTT
>TRBD1|TRBV29-1|-|TRBJ2-7
CSVPGTGAYEQYF
TGCAGCGTCCCAGGGACAGGGGCCTACGAGCAGTACTTC
>-|TRBV4-3|-|TRBJ2-2
CASSPEERYTGELFF
TGCGCCAGCAGCCCCGAGGAGCGGTACACCGGGGAGCTGTTTTTT
>-|TRBV2|-|TRBJ2-5
CASSEEGQETQYF
TGTGCCAGCAGTGAAGAGGGCCAAGAGACCCAGTACTTC
>TRBD2|TRBV7-6|-|TRBJ2-1
CASSLGLAGALRQFF
TGTGCCAGCAGCTTAGGGTTAGCGGGAGCCCTACGCCAGTTCTTC
>TRBD1|TRBV6-1|-|TRBJ2-1
CASRPPTGGDEQFF
TGTGCCAGCAGGCCCCCGACAGGGGGCGATGAGCAGTTCTTC
>-|TRBV11-2|-|TRBJ1-1
CASSLERKIGGSSAFF
TGTGCCAGCAGCTTAGAGCGGAAAATCGGCGGATCGTCAGCTTTCTTT
>-|TRBV27|-|TRBJ2-1
CASSFTVFPWENEQFF
TGTGCCAGCAGTTTCACAGTCTTCCCCTGGGAGAATGAGCAGTTCTTC
>TRBD2|TRBV6-1|-|TRBJ2-2
CASSEVGASGRKAGELFF
TGTGCCAGCAGTGAAGTGGGGGCTAGCGGGAGGAAGGCCGGGGAGCTGTTTTTT
>-|TRBV7-3|once|TRBJ2-3
CASSRSNTDTQYF
TGTGCCAGCAGCCGTTCTAACACAGATACGCAGTATTTT
>-|TRBV7-8|-|TRBJ1-2
CASSPIRAVANYGYTF
TGTGCCAGCAGCCCTATCCGGGCGGTAGCTAACTATGGCTACACCTTC
>-|TRBV6-5|once|TRBJ1-1
CASSSSVFGTEAFF
TGTGCCAGCAGTTCATCCGTTTTTGGCACTGAAGCTTTCTTT
>-|TRBV13|once|TRBJ1-2
CASRRENYGYTF
TGTGCCAGCAGAAGGGAAAACTATGGCTACACCTTC
>TRBD1|TRBV30|-|TRBJ2-2
CAWRGQGASTGELFF
TGTGCCTGGCGCGGACAGGGGGCTAGCACCGGGGAGCTGTTTTTT
>-|TRBV23-1|many|TRBJ2-2
CASSRRIPPDTGELFF
TGCGCCAGCAGTCGACGTATTCCCCCAGATACCGGGGAGCTGTTTTTT
>-|TRBV6-1|-|TRBJ2-3
CASSETRTDTQYF
TGTGCCAGCAGTGAAACACGCACAGATACGCAGTATTTT
>-|TRBV7-9|large|TRBJ1-2
CASSLASYGYTF
TGTGCCAGCAGCTTAGCCAGCTATGGCTACACCTTC
>TRBD1|TRBV28|-|TRBJ1-1
CASSSRTGVAFF
TGTGCCAGCAGCTCTCGTACAGGGGTGGCTTTCTTT
>TRBD2|TRBV10-3|few|TRBJ2-2
CAIRTGLDTGELFF
TGTGCCATCAGGACGGGACTAGACACCGGGGAGCTGTTTTTT
>TRBD2|TRBV30|-|TRBJ2-1
CAWSVLAPPNEQFF
TGTGCCTGGAGTGTACTAGCGCCCCCCAATGAGCAGTTCTTC
>TRBD1|TRBV7-7|-|TRBJ2-1
CASSLDGQGMGEQFF
TGTGCTAGCAGCTTAGATGGACAGGGGATGGGTGAGCAGTTCTTC